Listed here is a single T cell receptor (beta chain). This clonotype occurred a few times. There is no known antigen for this receptor. Base qualities are not provided; no much larger clone lies one nucleotide away. Libraries came from 5' RACE. The ligated cDNA was amplified by four rounds of PCR, in which nested alpha and beta constant region primers were used together with the SP2 primer. TCR RNA was reverse transcribed with SuperScript IV using alpha and beta constant region primers for the blood and skin samples. An oligonucleotide carrying the Illumina SP2 primer and a UMI was ligated to the cDNA 3' end using T4 RNA ligase 1. To prevent hairpin formation, the 12-nucleotide UMI was made up of two random hexamers with an eight-base spacer between them. TCR alpha and beta chain libraries were processed separately from the second PCR onward, with dual indexing for multiplexing. After pooling, the indexed libraries were analyzed by capillary electrophoresis and sequenced on either an Illumina MiSeq or NextSeq. To boost base diversity and improve cluster recognition, PhiX DNA at about 5-7.5% was spiked into the libraries. On the authors' methods: Demultiplexor extracted UMIs from read 2, combined them with read 1 TCR sequence, and split reads by sample indices. Decombinator identified V and J genes and V-J junctions, assigning each TCR a five-part identifier including V and J deletions. Collapsinator relied on UMIs to correct both sequencing errors and PCR amplification heterogeneity, producing a UMI-based abundance for each TCR. CDR3Translator turned identifiers into nucleotide sequence, translated the nucleotide sequence into amino acids, and pulled out CDR3 regions based on terminal motifs. Error-corrected alpha and beta TCR counts from blood and skin were compared after normalization to input RNA amount. TCRdb passed the public sequencing reads through fastp at Q25 and MiXCR, retaining productive beta sequences. Rows are combined by CDR3 protein, so each entry shows the most common genes and DNA. These V and J calls derive from TCRdb rather than the authors' analysis. The sample data list roughly 62,000 distinct CDR3 sequences, and approximately 6.6% of these were observed just once. The ten largest account for roughly a tenth of the sample.

The source of the sample is a study of naive and memory T cell subsets (dated by TCRdb to the late 2010s). Notes on the research overall: In the figure summarizing the skin biopsy and whole blood samples, roughly 10 blood donors, 7 tuberculin skin test biopsies and 3 saline control biopsies were reported. PCR2 was typically performed as a SYBR Green qPCR that was stopped at a set threshold, although end-point PCR (about 6 cycles) could be used instead for low-input samples. General findings and caveats noted by the study authors: The potential sensitivity of the RNA-based method to TCR transcript changes with T cell activation and differentiation was acknowledged.

Including cysteine and phenylalanine, the CDR3 has 13 amino acids. Just the 39-base CDR3 DNA is kept, in frame starting at base 1. V lost 3 bases and J lost 4 bases; the stretch between them is 10 bases long. Taken from the germline V gene, the CDR1 and CDR2 loops are SQVTM and ANQGSEA. The study described a robust, sensitive protocol for amplifying, sequencing and analyzing TCRs, using 3' ligation of a UMI-containing oligonucleotide to TCR cDNA. For whole blood analysis, more than 2 ml of peripheral blood was collected from healthy adult volunteers into Tempus tubes, and RNA was extracted following the manufacturer's instructions. Total RNA, without cell sorting, was DNase treated with RQ1 DNase before reverse transcription, targeting 1 to 1000 ng input. To check how robust the pipeline was in samples where T cells make up a minority population, libraries were built from skin biopsies and whole blood.

Rearrangement joined TRBV29-1 to TRBJ2-1, with TRBD2 perhaps the D gene, on 5 matching bases. The sequence was obtained from a male donor in good health. The CDR3 protein sequence reads: CSVELARYNEQFF. The DNA sequence reads TGCAGCGTTGAGTTAGCGAGATACAATGAGCAGTTCTTC.